A single sample is the source of the 4 T cell receptor beta chains below, sequenced in a study of blood T cell repertoires in COVID-19. Data came from immunoSEQ multiplex PCR; TCRdb stores just in-frame clones and leaves some out. The table records some 88,000 clones, 85% to 90% of them present only once. The sample was peripheral blood. The receptors were sampled from a man in his fifties or sixties with acute or convalescent COVID-19.

The genes are TRBV5-1 and TRBJ1-1, with no clear D. Per the germline V gene, CDR1 is SGHRS and CDR2 is YFSETQ. The CDR3 runs 14 residues. Trimming removed 0 bases at V and 1 base at J, with 7 bases between. CDR3 in DNA: TGCGCCAGCAGCTTGGGGCAGGAGAACACTGAAGCTTTCTTT. It specifies CASSLGQENTEAFF.

This clone was counted a single time. The chain couples TRBV13 to TRBJ1-2; TRBD1 is a possible D gene (6 bases). Germline lookup yields CDR1 PRHDT and CDR2 FYEKMQ (reference sequence). The CDR3 sequence is 14 residues long. Trimming cost V 0 bases and J 5 bases, with 10 bases left between them. The CDR3 DNA reads TGTGCCAGCAGCTTAGGGGGGGCCTATTATGGCTACACCTTC. This translates into CASSLGGAYYGYTF.

The gene calls are TRBV6-6 and TRBJ2-7, with TRBD1 identical over 10 bases. Germline lookup yields CDR1 MNHNY and CDR2 SVGAGI (reference sequence). With 3 bases clipped from V and 7 bases from J, the junction kept 6 bases outside the gene matches. This CDR3 is built from 14 residues. CDR3 in amino acids: CASSYGTGEREQYF. The CDR3 coding sequence is TGTGCCAGCAGTTATGGGACAGGGGAGAGAGAGCAGTACTTC.

In DNA form, the CDR3 reads TGTGCCAGCAGATCATGGGGGACTAGCGGGAGGAGAGAGCAGTACTTC. Amino acids: CASRSWGTSGRREQYF. The gene calls are TRBV13 and TRBJ2-7, with 15 positions matching TRBD2. V trimming: 6 bases; J trimming: 7 bases; junction bases outside the gene matches: 10. The germline CDR1 and CDR2 sequences are PRHDT and FYEKMQ (reference sequence). The CDR3 sequence is 16 residues long.